The 29 T cell receptor beta chains reported below all come from one sample, sequenced in a study of technical replicates of blood from a few donors. TCRdb's table, derived via immunoSEQ multiplex PCR, lists solely in-frame clones and lacks some. Found here are about 78,000 clones, approximately 95% of them singletons; the top ten hold approximately 0.26%. The material sequenced was T cells isolated from PBMCs. The receptors stem from a human donor in good health.

The genes are TRBV29-1 and TRBJ2-7, with 7 bases identical to TRBD2. The junction had 4 bases not matched to a gene; V was cut back by 5 bases and J by 0 bases. This CDR3 spans 13 amino acids. Germline CDR1 reads SQVTM; CDR2 reads ANQGSEA. The CDR3 DNA follows: TGCAGCGTTTATACTAGCGTCTCCTACGAGCAGTACTTC. This codes for CSVYTSVSYEQYF.

The V call is TRBV29-1, the J call TRBJ1-2; D remains unclear. CDR1 SQVTM and CDR2 ANQGSEA come from the germline V gene. CDR3 length equals 15 residues. V shed 5 bases and J shed 6 bases, with 22 bases lying between them. CDR3 sequence: CSVLKPPSGLHGYTF. In nucleotides, the CDR3 is TGCAGCGTTCTCAAACCTCCGTCGGGTCTTCATGGCTACACCTTC.

The chain carries TRBV6-5 and TRBJ2-5; 9 bases align to TRBD2. Germline CDR1 reads MNHEY; CDR2 reads SVGAGI. The CDR3 is 15 residues long. Trimming removed 5 bases from V and 5 bases from J; junction bases left unmatched: 9. CDR3 sequence: CASSPGLAARETQYF. The CDR3 DNA follows: TGTGCCAGCAGTCCGGGACTAGCCGCCCGGGAGACCCAGTACTTC.

This chain links TRBV2 with TRBJ2-7; 14 bases match TRBD2. Germline V gene sequence: CDR1 SNHLY, CDR2 FYNNEI. The J segment lost 1 base and the V segment lost 6 bases, leaving 2 bases of the junction unmatched. The CDR3 is 15 amino acids. Written as DNA, the CDR3 is TGTGCCAGCAGAGGGACTAGCGGGAGATCCTACGAGCAGTACTTC. As protein: CASRGTSGRSYEQYF.

The J gene is TRBJ2-5, the V gene TRBV11-2; TRBD1 aligns across 7 bases. V was clipped by 2 bases and J by 5 bases; unmatched bases: 8. The CDR3 is 15 amino acids. Germline CDR1 and CDR2: SGHAT and FQNNGV. This chain's CDR3 is CASSLTVRGGETQYF. In DNA form, the CDR3 reads TGTGCCAGCAGCTTAACGGTCAGAGGGGGCGAGACCCAGTACTTC.

The chain carries TRBV7-9 and TRBJ2-1, with 7 bases fitting TRBD2. Germline loops: CDR1 SEHNR, CDR2 FQNEAQ (reference sequence). The CDR3 is 15 residues long. J lost 4 bases, V lost 7 bases, and 10 bases had no gene match. The CDR3 protein is CASNFLADYYNEQFF. The CDR3 bases are TGTGCCAGCAACTTCCTAGCGGATTATTACAATGAGCAGTTCTTC.

The chain links TRBV2 to TRBJ2-7; 7 positions agree with TRBD2. V dropped 11 bases and J dropped 3; count of bases not matched to a gene: 10. The CDR3 contains 13 residues. Germline CDR1 SNHLY, CDR2 FYNNEI. DNA of the CDR3: TGTGCCCTCAGACGGGACTATCTCTACGAGCAGTACTTC. It encodes CALRRDYLYEQYF.

The V gene is TRBV28, the J gene TRBJ2-7; 8 positions match TRBD2. Germline V lookup: CDR1 MDHEN, CDR2 SYDVKM. The CDR3 contains 13 residues. V shed 3 bases, J shed 6 bases, and the junction held 4 bases outside the gene matches. The DNA of the CDR3 is TGTGCCAGCAGTTTCGGGGGGGCCCTCGAGCAGTACTTC. This translates into CASSFGGALEQYF.

This clone was counted a single time. This sequence joins TRBV14 and TRBJ1-1, with D perhaps matching TRBD1 (6 bases). V lost 0 bases and J lost 2, with 10 bases in between. CDR3 size: 15 residues. Germline lookup yields CDR1 SGHDN and CDR2 FVKESK. The CDR3 sequence is CASSQEAGDNTEAFF. In nucleotides, the CDR3 is TGTGCCAGCAGCCAAGAGGCAGGGGATAACACTGAAGCTTTCTTT.

The chain couples TRBV30 to TRBJ2-5; 9 bases are shared with TRBD1. Unmatched junction bases numbered 4, after V lost 3 bases and J lost 5 bases. The CDR3 has 13 amino acids. The germline gives CDR1 GTSNPN, CDR2 SVGIG (reference sequence). CDR3 bases: TGTGCCTGGAGACAGGGGGCCAGGGAGACCCAGTACTTC. Its translation: CAWRQGARETQYF. Combining the CDR3 with reference TRBV30 and TRBJ2-5 gives the whole variable domain SQTIHQWPATLVQPVGSPLSLECTVEGTSNPNLYWYRQAAGRGLQLLFYSVGIGQISSEVPQNLSASRPQDRQFILSSKKLLLSDSGFYLCAWRQGARETQYFGPGTRLLVL.

V gene TRBV6-1 combines with J gene TRBJ1-2, with 8 bases aligning to TRBD1. The germline V gene has CDR1 MNHNS and CDR2 SASEGT. The V and J ends lost 1 base and 10 bases, in that order; junction bases with no gene match: 5. CDR3 length equals 13 residues. CDR3 residues: CASSEGQGTVYTF. The DNA for the CDR3 is TGTGCCAGCAGTGAAGGACAGGGGACCGTCTACACCTTC.

The chain links TRBV5-8 to TRBJ2-3; tentative D call: TRBD1 (5 bases). CDR1 is SGHTS, CDR2 YDEGEE, per germline. This CDR3 is 14 amino acids long. V gave up 2 bases and J gave up 5 bases, with 12 bases separating them. The CDR3 loop is CASSFPAQGDTQYF. For the CDR3, the DNA is TGTGCCAGCAGCTTTCCCGCGCAGGGAGATACGCAGTATTTT.

V is TRBV7-3 and J is TRBJ2-1; TRBD1 is a possible D gene (6 bases). V shed 5 bases and J shed 8 bases, with 19 bases lying between them. The CDR3 spans 15 residues. Germline V gene lookup returns CDR1 SGHTA and CDR2 FQGTGA. The CDR3 loop is CASSLGDTRLDEQFF. The DNA of the CDR3 is TGTGCCAGCAGCCTGGGGGACACCCGGTTGGATGAGCAGTTCTTC. Full variable domain (remainder filled in from reference TRBV7-3 and TRBJ2-1): GAGVSQTPSNKVTEKGKYVELRCDPISGHTALYWYRQSLGQGPEFLIYFQGTGAADDSGLPNDRFFAVRPEGSVSTLKIQRTERGDSAVYLCASSLGDTRLDEQFFGPGTRLTVL.

This chain links TRBV5-1 with TRBJ2-2; TRBD1 is a possible D gene (6 bases). V lost 4 bases, J lost 6 bases, and 10 bases lay in between. The CDR3 has 13 residues. Germline V lookup: CDR1 SGHRS, CDR2 YFSETQ. CDR3 coding DNA: TGCGCCAGCAGCGAAGGACAGTCCGGGGAGCTGTTTTTT. The encoded protein is CASSEGQSGELFF.

V usage is TRBV15 and J usage is TRBJ1-5; D remains unclear. Trimming took off 0 bases at V and 7 bases at J, with 13 bases between the two ends. The CDR3 contains 15 residues. The germline CDR1 and CDR2 sequences are LNHNV and YYDKDF (reference sequence). CDR3 DNA sequence: TGTGCCACCAGCAGAGATCTCGGGGAACAGCAGCCCCAGCATTTT. The encoded protein is CATSRDLGEQQPQHF.

This sequence joins TRBV29-1 and TRBJ2-7, with 9 bases that match TRBD1. Germline V gene lookup returns CDR1 SQVTM and CDR2 ANQGSEA. This CDR3 has 13 amino acids. V lost 6 bases, J lost 0 bases, and 3 bases stayed unmatched. The CDR3 reads CSVMTGGSYEQYF. The CDR3 nucleotides are TGCAGCGTAATGACAGGGGGCTCCTACGAGCAGTACTTC.

V and J are TRBV4-1 and TRBJ1-2; D uncertain. CDR1 and CDR2 (germline): MGHRA, YSYEKL. This CDR3 has 14 amino acids. V was pared by 4 bases and J by 4 bases, with 13 bases between. The CDR3, as DNA: TGCGCCAGCAGCCCATCGACGCGGATCTATGGCTACACCTTC. It specifies CASSPSTRIYGYTF.

Only one count was recorded for this clone. The V call is TRBV28, the J call TRBJ2-2; 7 nucleotides line up with TRBD1. This CDR3 has 16 amino acids. The J segment lost 0 bases and the V segment lost 10 bases, leaving 11 bases of the junction unmatched. Germline V CDR1 and CDR2: MDHEN, SYDVKM. Here the CDR3 reads CATPKGASPNTGELFF. For the CDR3, the DNA is TGTGCCACCCCAAAGGGGGCCAGCCCGAACACCGGGGAGCTGTTTTTT.

This chain links TRBV5-1 with TRBJ1-2, with 11 bases lining up with TRBD1. The CDR3 totals 17 residues. Germline V gives CDR1 SGHRS, CDR2 YFSETQ. Trimming took 2 bases from V and 2 from J; bases not matched to a gene: 8. CDR3 in DNA: TGCGCCAGCAGCTTCCGGACAGGGGGCGATGTGAACTATGGCTACACCTTC. As protein: CASSFRTGGDVNYGYTF. Using reference TRBV5-1 and TRBJ1-2 for the parts outside the CDR3, the full variable domain is KAGVTQTPRYLIKTRGQQVTLSCSPISGHRSVSWYQQTPGQGLQFLFEYFSETQRNKGNFPGRFSGRQFSNSRSEMNVSTLELGDSALYLCASSFRTGGDVNYGYTFGSGTRLTVV.

This chain joins TRBV28 and TRBJ1-2; D ambiguous. The CDR3 length is 12 residues. V shed 5 bases and J shed 3 bases, with 7 bases lying between them. The germline V gene has CDR1 MDHEN and CDR2 SYDVKM. The CDR3 DNA reads as TGTGCCAGCAGTCTTACAGACTATGGCTACACCTTC. It yields the protein CASSLTDYGYTF.

The chain is built from TRBV5-1 and TRBJ2-7, with 7 bases aligning to TRBD2. The CDR3 is made up of 15 amino acids. Germline CDR1 and CDR2: SGHRS and YFSETQ. After removal of 5 bases from V and 4 bases from J, the junction contained 12 bases not matched to a gene. CDR3 amino acids: CASRPRPQGGYEQYF. The CDR3 DNA is TGCGCCAGCAGACCCCGCCCGCAGGGAGGGTACGAGCAGTACTTC. The whole variable domain, filled in from reference TRBV5-1 and TRBJ2-7, reads KAGVTQTPRYLIKTRGQQVTLSCSPISGHRSVSWYQQTPGQGLQFLFEYFSETQRNKGNFPGRFSGRQFSNSRSEMNVSTLELGDSALYLCASRPRPQGGYEQYFGPGTRLTVT.

This chain uses TRBV6-1 with TRBJ2-1; unclear D gene. Looked up from germline, CDR1 is MNHNS and CDR2 is SASEGT. The CDR3 contains 14 residues. The germline V and J ends were trimmed by 2 bases and 4 bases, with 9 bases remaining between them. The CDR3 region is CASSEIIDYNEQFF. The DNA for the CDR3 is TGTGCCAGCAGTGAAATCATAGATTACAATGAGCAGTTCTTC.

Only one count was recorded for this clone. This chain joins TRBV11-2 and TRBJ2-7; D may be TRBD1 (6 bases). The CDR3 is made up of 14 amino acids. V lost 7 bases to trimming and J lost 7 bases, with 20 bases between them. Germline-derived CDR1 and CDR2 are SGHAT and FQNNGV. In DNA, the CDR3 is TGTGCCAGCACCCACATTCAGGGACAAAGGGAGCAGTACTTC. As protein: CASTHIQGQREQYF.

The rearrangement uses TRBV6-1 and TRBJ1-2, with D maybe TRBD1 (5 bases). CDR1 and CDR2 from the germline V gene are MNHNS and SASEGT. The CDR3 is 14 amino acids. V was trimmed by 7 bases and J by 7 bases, leaving 19 bases between them. The CDR3 is CASTQGLPAGGYTF. The DNA of the CDR3 is TGTGCCAGCACCCAGGGACTTCCTGCCGGTGGCTACACCTTC.

The chain combines TRBV19 with TRBJ2-7, with D tentatively TRBD1 (5 bases). Trimming cost V 4 bases and J 2 bases, with 12 bases left between them. Germline lookup yields CDR1 LNHDA and CDR2 SQIVND (reference sequence). The CDR3 runs to 14 residues. The CDR3 here is CASSSRANPYEQYF. As DNA, the CDR3 is TGTGCCAGTAGTAGCAGGGCAAATCCCTACGAGCAGTACTTC.

This chain connects TRBV7-8 to TRBJ1-1; 10 nucleotides match TRBD1. Per the germline V gene, CDR1 is SGHVS and CDR2 is FQNEAQ. The CDR3 is 18 residues long. The junction had 11 bases not matched to a gene; V was cut back by 4 bases and J by 0 bases. The CDR3 DNA reads as TGTGCCAGCAGCTCTCGGACAGGGGGAGCGGCTGTGAACACTGAAGCTTTCTTT. Translating gives CASSSRTGGAAVNTEAFF.

J is TRBJ1-2 and V is TRBV28; TRBD1 matches 11 bases. Germline V lookup: CDR1 MDHEN, CDR2 SYDVKM. The CDR3 is made up of 12 amino acids. Trimming took 8 bases from V and 7 from J; bases not matched to a gene: 3. The CDR3 DNA follows: TGTGCCAGCGGGACAGGGGGGAGTGGCTACACCTTC. Its translation: CASGTGGSGYTF.

The chain combines TRBV4-1 with TRBJ2-7; the D gene is possibly TRBD2 (7 bases). V was shortened by 2 bases and J by 7 bases, with 15 bases between the two germline ends. Germline lookup yields CDR1 MGHRA and CDR2 YSYEKL. The CDR3 loop spans 14 amino acids. CDR3 nucleotide sequence: TGCGCCAGCAGCCAAAGGGAGGGGGTCGGGGAGCAGTACTTC. Protein sequence: CASSQREGVGEQYF.

The chain couples TRBV11-3 to TRBJ2-7, with TRBD2 matching over 10 bases. This CDR3 spans 14 amino acids. With V trimmed by 4 bases and J by 6 bases, 6 bases remained unmatched. CDR1 is SGHNT, CDR2 YENEEA, per germline. CDR3: CASSSLAGEGEQYF. For the CDR3, the DNA is TGTGCCAGCAGCTCCCTAGCGGGAGAGGGCGAGCAGTACTTC.